Each of the 27 T cell receptor beta chains below was sequenced from the same sample in a study of cytomegalovirus exposure and HLA in healthy donors. The study ran its PCR with 60 Vbeta and 13 Jbeta primers. The method was immunoSEQ multiplex PCR; TCRdb's version includes in-frame clones alone and lacks a portion of them. The listing contains about 200,000 clones. The sequencing input was PBMCs. The receptor set was obtained from a girl under 10 years old in good health and CMV-seropositive.

On this clone: Other DNA sequences in this sample translate to the same CDR3. The chain's CDR3 is CASSPGTASGANVLTF. The CDR3 bases are TGTGCCAGCAGTCCCGGGACAGCCTCTGGGGCCAACGTCCTGACTTTC. J is TRBJ2-6 and V is TRBV28, with 7 bases identical to TRBD1. V lost 5 bases to trimming and J lost 0 bases; unmatched junction nucleotides: 4. This CDR3 is built from 16 residues. Germline CDR1 is MDHEN and CDR2 is SYDVKM.

The chain links TRBV7-2 to TRBJ2-7, with D hard to call. With 1 base removed from V and 3 bases from J, the gap between germline ends came to 7 bases. Germline assignment: CDR1 SGHTA and CDR2 FQGNSA. This CDR3 is built from 13 residues. CDR3 nucleotide sequence: TGTGCCAGCAGCTTAGGCAGAAGCTACGAGCAGTACTTC. Its protein is CASSLGRSYEQYF.

The chain has TRBV10-3 and TRBJ2-2; D possibly corresponds to TRBD1 (5 bases). The CDR3 totals 16 residues. V was trimmed by 5 bases and J by 4 bases, leaving 17 bases between them. CDR1 ENHRY and CDR2 SYGVKD come from the germline V gene. The CDR3 region is CAISSLTPDSTGELFF. Here the CDR3 DNA reads TGTGCCATCAGTTCGTTAACCCCAGACAGCACCGGGGAGCTGTTTTTT.

The J gene is TRBJ2-3, the V gene TRBV6-1, with 7 positions matching TRBD1. From germline, CDR1 is MNHNS and CDR2 SASEGT. This CDR3 spans 16 amino acids. J was trimmed by 1 base and V by 4 bases; bases with no gene match: 8. The CDR3, as DNA: TGTGCCAGCAGTGGACACAGGGGCTTCGGCACAGATACGCAGTATTTT. Residues: CASSGHRGFGTDTQYF.

The V call is TRBV27, the J call TRBJ2-5; D perhaps matches TRBD2 (5 bases). CDR1 is MNHEY and CDR2 is SMNVEV in the germline V gene (reference sequence). This CDR3 spans 14 amino acids. V dropped 6 bases and J dropped 10 bases, with 21 bases sitting between them. Here the CDR3 DNA reads TGTGCCAGCAGACCAGGACCGCTAGACCGGGGCCAGTACTTC. Its translation: CASRPGPLDRGQYF.

The V call is TRBV4-2, the J call TRBJ2-4; 7 bases map to TRBD2. CDR1 and CDR2 from the germline V gene are LGHNA and YNFKEQ. V lost 3 bases and J lost 6; bases outside the gene matches: 11. The CDR3 runs to 16 residues. The chain's CDR3 is CASSQAGWEGGNIQYF. The DNA of the CDR3 is TGTGCCAGCAGCCAGGCGGGGTGGGAGGGTGGAAACATTCAGTACTTC.

The rearrangement uses TRBV28 and TRBJ2-7; 10 nucleotides align to TRBD1. Per the germline V gene, CDR1 is MDHEN and CDR2 is SYDVKM. The CDR3 sequence is 15 residues long. V trimming: 5 bases; J trimming: 2 bases; junction bases outside the gene matches: 6. For the CDR3, the DNA is TGTGCCAGCAGTGACAGGGGGCGGGGCCCCTACGAGCAGTACTTC. It yields the protein CASSDRGRGPYEQYF.

This chain links TRBV18 with TRBJ2-7; TRBD2 aligns across 8 bases. The junction had 8 bases not matched to a gene; V was cut back by 2 bases and J by 5 bases. The CDR3 sequence is 15 residues long. CDR1 and CDR2 from the germline V gene are KGHSH and LQKENI. The DNA of the CDR3 is TGTGCCAGCTCACCATCCTCGGGAGGGCCCCACGAGCAGTACTTC. Its protein product is CASSPSSGGPHEQYF.

The chain uses TRBV6-6 and TRBJ2-1; a weak D match, TRBD2 (6 bases). Germline V CDR1 and CDR2: MNHNY, SVGAGI (reference sequence). Trimming removed 6 bases from V and 3 bases from J, with 15 bases in between. The CDR3 totals 15 residues. CDR3 nucleotide sequence: TGTGCCAGCAGCCCTCGTGGAGGGGACTACAATGAGCAGTTCTTC. Translation gives CASSPRGGDYNEQFF.

The genes are TRBV27 and TRBJ2-5, with D possibly TRBD2 on 5 matching bases. The CDR3 spans 15 residues. V shed 6 bases and J shed 5 bases, with 19 bases lying between them. Looked up from germline, CDR1 is MNHEY and CDR2 is SMNVEV (reference sequence). The CDR3 DNA reads TGTGCCAGCAGGGATCATCTAGGGAGCCGTGAGACCCAGTACTTC. As protein: CASRDHLGSRETQYF.

The chain uses TRBV6-5 and TRBJ1-1; D is unclear. Germline CDR1 reads MNHEY; CDR2 reads SVGAGI. The CDR3 runs 12 residues. V was shortened by 6 bases and J by 3 bases, with 8 bases between the two germline ends. The CDR3 loop reads CASSRSDTEAFF. The DNA of the CDR3 is TGTGCCAGCAGCCGCAGTGACACTGAAGCTTTCTTT.

V and J are TRBV2 and TRBJ1-5, with 7 bases fitting TRBD1. Germline CDR1 reads SNHLY; CDR2 reads FYNNEI. Losses at the gene ends were 4 bases for V and 5 bases for J; bases not matched to a gene: 5. The CDR3 is made up of 14 amino acids. The CDR3 reads CASSVGDRDQPQHF. CDR3 nucleotides: TGTGCCAGCAGTGTGGGAGACAGGGATCAGCCCCAGCATTTT.

Points on this clone: One end of the junction does not line up with germline, which may come from a read error. The genes are TRBV19 and TRBJ1-1; TRBD1 aligns across 8 bases. The germline V gene encodes CDR1 LNHDA and CDR2 SQIVND (reference sequence). This CDR3 has 14 amino acids. CDR3 amino acids: CASSVDRGNTEAFF. CDR3 nucleotide sequence: TGTGCCAGTAGTGTAGACAGGGGGAACACTGAAGCTTTCTTT.

As to this clone: The same CDR3 also results from other DNA sequences found in this sample. V and J are TRBV6-5 and TRBJ1-2; perhaps TRBD1 as D (6 bases). The CDR3 runs to 15 residues. The germline V and J ends were trimmed by 7 bases and 5 bases, with 20 bases remaining between them. Germline CDR1 and CDR2: MNHEY and SVGAGI. CDR3 bases: TGTGCCAGCACCTCGACCTCGAAGGGGGTTTATGGCTACACCTTC. Protein product: CASTSTSKGVYGYTF.

The chain employs TRBV28 and TRBJ2-1; no firm D call. The CDR3 totals 11 residues. Per germline, CDR1 MDHEN and CDR2 SYDVKM. V was pared by 3 bases and J by 6 bases, with 3 bases between. The CDR3 region has the DNA TGTGCCAGCAGTTTCGTCAATGAGCAGTTCTTC. Translation gives CASSFVNEQFF.

This CDR3 is CAWSVSGARSQPQHF. Here the CDR3 DNA reads TGTGCCTGGAGTGTATCAGGGGCGCGGAGTCAGCCCCAGCATTTT. This sequence joins TRBV30 and TRBJ1-5, with a possible D match to TRBD1 (6 bases). The CDR3 spans 15 residues. V lost 0 bases to trimming and J lost 6 bases, with 15 bases between them. Germline V gene data show CDR1 as GTSNPN and CDR2 as SVGIG (reference sequence).

The chain has TRBV6-5 and TRBJ1-1, with 11 bases lining up with TRBD1. With V trimmed by 6 bases and J by 4 bases, 7 bases remained unmatched. There are 15 residues in the CDR3. Germline CDR1 reads MNHEY; CDR2 reads SVGAGI. The CDR3 region has the DNA TGTGCCAGCAGGATTACGGGACAGGGGGGCACTGAAGCTTTCTTT. Its translation: CASRITGQGGTEAFF.

The chain employs TRBV2 and TRBJ2-7; possibly TRBD1 for D (5 bases). Trimming took off 7 bases at V and 2 bases at J, with 12 bases between the two ends. This CDR3 is 13 amino acids long. Germline V gives CDR1 SNHLY, CDR2 FYNNEI. The DNA for the CDR3 is TGTGCCAGCAATTGGGCAGGGCCCTACGAGCAGTACTTC. This sequence encodes CASNWAGPYEQYF.

This chain joins TRBV28 and TRBJ2-5, with unresolved D. V gave up 3 bases and J gave up 0 bases, with 5 bases separating them. CDR3 length: 13 amino acids. The germline V gene has CDR1 MDHEN and CDR2 SYDVKM. In DNA form, the CDR3 reads TGTGCCAGCAGTTTTACAGACCAAGAGACCCAGTACTTC. Residues: CASSFTDQETQYF. The whole variable domain, filled in from reference TRBV28 and TRBJ2-5, reads DVKVTQSSRYLVKRTGEKVFLECVQDMDHENMFWYRQDPGLGLRLIYFSYDVKMKEKGDIPEGYSVSREKKERFSLILESASTNQTSMYLCASSFTDQETQYFGPGTRLLVL.

V is TRBV7-9 and J is TRBJ1-1; D is possibly TRBD1 (5 bases). The length of the CDR3 is 14 residues. With 2 bases removed from V and 3 bases from J, the gap between germline ends came to 10 bases. The germline gives CDR1 SEHNR, CDR2 FQNEAQ (reference sequence). Written as DNA, the CDR3 is TGTGCCAGCAGCTTATGGGGCCCGGACACTGAAGCTTTCTTT. Protein product: CASSLWGPDTEAFF.

The chain carries TRBV27 and TRBJ1-6; TRBD1 matches 7 bases. The CDR3 has 14 amino acids. The V and J ends lost 2 bases and 9 bases, in that order; junction bases with no gene match: 4. Germline CDR1 and CDR2: MNHEY and SMNVEV (reference sequence). CDR3 protein: CASSLRQGRSPLHF. The CDR3 bases are TGTGCCAGCAGTTTAAGACAGGGACGTTCACCCCTCCACTTT.

The V and J genes are TRBV7-3 and TRBJ1-6; D is unresolved. With 3 bases removed from V and 6 bases from J, the gap between germline ends came to 9 bases. Germline V gives CDR1 SGHTA, CDR2 FQGTGA. This CDR3 region has 14 residues. The CDR3 DNA follows: TGTGCCAGCAGCTTGATCCCCGGTAATTCACCCCTCCACTTT. Protein product: CASSLIPGNSPLHF.

The chain employs TRBV18 and TRBJ2-7; maybe TRBD1 (5 bases). Germline loops: CDR1 KGHSH, CDR2 LQKENI. Trimming pared 2 bases from V and 3 bases from J, leaving 14 bases between. This CDR3 has 15 amino acids. The CDR3 sequence: CASSPWGSEIYEQYF. The CDR3, as DNA: TGTGCCAGCTCACCATGGGGCAGTGAAATCTACGAGCAGTACTTC.

CDR3 sequence (DNA): TGTGCCAGCAGTTTACAACAAAGCTACGAGCAGTACTTC. This gives the protein CASSLQQSYEQYF. V usage is TRBV28 and J usage is TRBJ2-7, with D hard to call. The CDR3 extends over 13 amino acids. The germline V gene has CDR1 MDHEN and CDR2 SYDVKM. V lost 2 bases, J lost 3 bases, and 8 bases lay in between.

The V gene is TRBV25-1, the J gene TRBJ1-2; 7 bases line up with TRBD1. Germline trimming cut 3 bases from V and 5 bases from J; bases unmatched to any gene: 9. Germline V CDR1 and CDR2: MGHDK, SYGVNS. The CDR3 is 15 amino acids. The chain's CDR3 is CASSDLRGLEYGYTF. CDR3 bases: TGTGCCAGCAGTGATCTTAGGGGGCTGGAATATGGCTACACCTTC.

For the CDR3, the DNA is TGTGCCAGCAGTTTTCGACTAGTCGGGGGGCGAGATACGCAGTATTTT. The encoded protein is CASSFRLVGGRDTQYF. The chain uses TRBV27 and TRBJ2-3, with TRBD2 as a possible D gene (7 bases). The CDR3 extends over 16 amino acids. Germline loops: CDR1 MNHEY, CDR2 SMNVEV (reference sequence). Trimming pared 3 bases from V and 5 bases from J, leaving 18 bases between.

This sequence joins TRBV27 and TRBJ2-7, with 10 bases aligning to TRBD2. The CDR3 is 15 amino acids. From germline, CDR1 is MNHEY and CDR2 SMNVEV (reference sequence). The ends lost 3 bases at V and 2 bases at J; junction bases unmatched: 4. CDR3 sequence reads: CASSFTSGMPYEQYF. In DNA, the CDR3 is TGTGCCAGCAGTTTCACTAGCGGGATGCCCTACGAGCAGTACTTC.